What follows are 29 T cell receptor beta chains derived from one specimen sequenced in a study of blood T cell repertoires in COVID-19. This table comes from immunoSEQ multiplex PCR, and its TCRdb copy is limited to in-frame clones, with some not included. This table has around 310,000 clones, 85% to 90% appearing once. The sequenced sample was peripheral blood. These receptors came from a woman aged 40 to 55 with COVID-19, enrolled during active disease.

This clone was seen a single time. The CDR3 DNA follows: TGTGCCAGCAGCCAAAGTAGGCAGGGATCCCAGCCCCAGCATTTT. Amino acid sequence: CASSQSRQGSQPQHF. The J gene is TRBJ1-5, the V gene TRBV3-1 (or the pseudogene TRBV3-2); perhaps TRBD1 as D (5 bases). The CDR3 sequence is 15 residues long. The V and J ends lost 2 bases and 7 bases respectively, with 15 bases between them. Germline loops: CDR1 LGHDT, CDR2 YNNKEL (reference sequence).

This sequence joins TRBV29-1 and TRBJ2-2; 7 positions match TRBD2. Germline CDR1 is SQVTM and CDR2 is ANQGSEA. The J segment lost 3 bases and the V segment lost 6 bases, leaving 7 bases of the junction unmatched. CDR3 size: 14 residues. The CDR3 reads CSVRDYIYTGELFF. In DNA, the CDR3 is TGCAGCGTCCGGGACTATATCTACACCGGGGAGCTGTTTTTT.

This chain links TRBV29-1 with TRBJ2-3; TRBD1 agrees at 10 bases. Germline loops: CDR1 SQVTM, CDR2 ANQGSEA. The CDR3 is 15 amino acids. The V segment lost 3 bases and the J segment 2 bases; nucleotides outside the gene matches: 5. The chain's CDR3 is CSVDGQGGPTDTQYF. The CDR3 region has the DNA TGCAGCGTTGACGGACAGGGGGGGCCCACAGATACGCAGTATTTT.

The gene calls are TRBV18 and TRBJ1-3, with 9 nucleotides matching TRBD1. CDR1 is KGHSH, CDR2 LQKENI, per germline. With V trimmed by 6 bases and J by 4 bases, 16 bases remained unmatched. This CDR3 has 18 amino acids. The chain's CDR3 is CASSTTSTTGGDGNTIYF. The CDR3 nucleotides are TGTGCCAGCTCGACCACCAGTACCACAGGGGGCGACGGAAACACCATATATTTT.

The CDR3: CASSPTVTMNTEAFF. CDR3 sequence (DNA): TGTGCCAGCAGCCCAACCGTGACAATGAACACTGAAGCTTTCTTT. The V and J genes are TRBV7-2 and TRBJ1-1; unclear D gene. CDR3 size: 15 residues. The V end was cut by 5 bases, the J end by 0 bases, with 13 bases between. Germline assignment: CDR1 SGHTA and CDR2 FQGNSA.

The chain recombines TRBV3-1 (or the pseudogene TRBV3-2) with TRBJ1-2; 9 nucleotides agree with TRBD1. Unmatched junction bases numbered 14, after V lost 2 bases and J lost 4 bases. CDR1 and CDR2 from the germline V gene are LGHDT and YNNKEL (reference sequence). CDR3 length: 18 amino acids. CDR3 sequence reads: CASSQSSGTGRGGYGYTF. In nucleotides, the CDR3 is TGTGCCAGCAGCCAAAGCTCCGGGACAGGGAGGGGAGGCTATGGCTACACCTTC.

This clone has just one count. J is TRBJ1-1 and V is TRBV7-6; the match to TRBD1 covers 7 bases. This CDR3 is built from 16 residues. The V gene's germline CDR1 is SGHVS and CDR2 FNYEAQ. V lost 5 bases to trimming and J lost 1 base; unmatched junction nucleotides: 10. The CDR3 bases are TGTGCCAGCAGCGTTCGACAGGGATCGGAGAACACTGAAGCTTTCTTT. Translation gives CASSVRQGSENTEAFF. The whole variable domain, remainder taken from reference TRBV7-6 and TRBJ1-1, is GAGVSQSPRYKVTKRGQDVALRCDPISGHVSLYWYRQALGQGPEFLTYFNYEAQQDKSGLPNDRFSAERPEGSISTLTIQRTEQRDSAMYRCASSVRQGSENTEAFFGQGTRLTVV.

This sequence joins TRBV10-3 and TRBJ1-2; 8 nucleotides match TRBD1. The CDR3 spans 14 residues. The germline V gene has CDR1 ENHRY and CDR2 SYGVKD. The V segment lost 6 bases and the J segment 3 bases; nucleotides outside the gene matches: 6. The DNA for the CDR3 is TGTGCCATCAGCATTCAGACAGGGGACTATGGCTACACCTTC. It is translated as CAISIQTGDYGYTF.

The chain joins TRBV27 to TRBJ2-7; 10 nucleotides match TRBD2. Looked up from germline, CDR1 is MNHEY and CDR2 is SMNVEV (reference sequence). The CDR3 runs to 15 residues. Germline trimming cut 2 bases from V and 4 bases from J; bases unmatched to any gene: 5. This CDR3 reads CASSLGASGSYEQYF. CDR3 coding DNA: TGTGCCAGCAGTTTAGGGGCTAGCGGGAGTTACGAGCAGTACTTC.

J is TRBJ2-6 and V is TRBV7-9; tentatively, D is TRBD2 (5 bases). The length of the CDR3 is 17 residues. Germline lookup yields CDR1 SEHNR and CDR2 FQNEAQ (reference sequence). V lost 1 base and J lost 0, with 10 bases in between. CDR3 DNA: TGTGCCAGCAGCTTAGACGGCACTAGCTCTGGGGCCAACGTCCTGACTTTC. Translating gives CASSLDGTSSGANVLTF.

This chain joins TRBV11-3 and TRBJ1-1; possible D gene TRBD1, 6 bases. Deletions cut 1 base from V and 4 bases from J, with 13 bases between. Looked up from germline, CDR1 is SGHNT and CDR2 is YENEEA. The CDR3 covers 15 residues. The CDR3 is CASSLVPGVGTEAFF. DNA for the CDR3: TGTGCCAGCAGCTTAGTTCCAGGGGTCGGCACTGAAGCTTTCTTT.

The CDR3 nucleotides are TGTGCCAGCAGTTCGGGGACAACTAGCACAGATACGCAGTATTTT. This sequence encodes CASSSGTTSTDTQYF. The chain has TRBV6-2 or TRBV6-3 and TRBJ2-3; D might be TRBD1 (6 bases). Trimming stripped 4 bases from V and 0 bases from J, with 11 bases between. This CDR3 is built from 15 residues. The germline V gene has CDR1 MNHEY and CDR2 SVGEGT.

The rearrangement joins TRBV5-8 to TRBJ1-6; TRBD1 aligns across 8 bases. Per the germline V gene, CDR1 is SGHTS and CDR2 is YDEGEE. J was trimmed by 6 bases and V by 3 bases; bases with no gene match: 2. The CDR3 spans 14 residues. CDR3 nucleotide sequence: TGTGCCAGCAGCTCCAGGGGGCGTAATTCACCCCTCCACTTT. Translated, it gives CASSSRGRNSPLHF.

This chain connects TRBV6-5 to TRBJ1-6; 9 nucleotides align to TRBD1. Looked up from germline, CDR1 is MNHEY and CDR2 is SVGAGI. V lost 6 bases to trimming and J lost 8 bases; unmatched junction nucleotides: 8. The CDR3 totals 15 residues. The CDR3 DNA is TGTGCCAGCAGCCTCCTGGACAGGGGCGATTCACCCCTCCACTTT. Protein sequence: CASSLLDRGDSPLHF.

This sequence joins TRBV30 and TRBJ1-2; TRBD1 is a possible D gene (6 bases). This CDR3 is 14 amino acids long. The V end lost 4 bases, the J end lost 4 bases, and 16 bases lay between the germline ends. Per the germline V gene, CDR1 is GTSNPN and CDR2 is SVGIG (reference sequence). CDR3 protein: CAWTKGGRLYGYTF. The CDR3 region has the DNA TGTGCCTGGACCAAAGGGGGACGGCTCTATGGCTACACCTTC.

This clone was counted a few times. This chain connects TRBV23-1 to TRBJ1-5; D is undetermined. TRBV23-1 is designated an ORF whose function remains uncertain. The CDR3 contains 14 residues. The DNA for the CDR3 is TGCGCTATCAGGCCGAGGGTCGGGGATCAGCCCCAGCATTTT. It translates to CAIRPRVGDQPQHF.

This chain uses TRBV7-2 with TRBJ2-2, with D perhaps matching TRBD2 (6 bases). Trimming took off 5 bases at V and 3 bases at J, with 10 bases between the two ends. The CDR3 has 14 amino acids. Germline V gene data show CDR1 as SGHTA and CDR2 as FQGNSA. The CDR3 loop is CASSLGTDTGELFF. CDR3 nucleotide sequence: TGTGCCAGCAGCCTCGGGACTGACACCGGGGAGCTGTTTTTT.

Here the CDR3 DNA reads TGTGCCAGCTCACCACGACAGGGGGCGGCTAATGAAAAACTGTTTTTT. Its protein product is CASSPRQGAANEKLFF. This chain connects TRBV18 to TRBJ1-4, with TRBD1 matching 10 bases. There are 16 residues in the CDR3. CDR1 KGHSH and CDR2 LQKENI come from the germline V gene. Losses at the gene ends were 1 base for V and 3 bases for J; bases not matched to a gene: 2.

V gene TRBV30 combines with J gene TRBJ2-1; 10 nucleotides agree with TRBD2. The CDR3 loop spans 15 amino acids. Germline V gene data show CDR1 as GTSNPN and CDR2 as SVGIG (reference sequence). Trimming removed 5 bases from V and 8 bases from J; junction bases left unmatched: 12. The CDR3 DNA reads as TGTGCCTGGCAAAGACCCGGGACTAGCGACCATGAGCAGTTCTTC. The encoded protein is CAWQRPGTSDHEQFF.

The CDR3 spells CAISGGPSGSYEQYF. For the CDR3, the DNA is TGTGCCATCAGTGGTGGGCCTAGCGGGAGTTACGAGCAGTACTTC. This sequence joins TRBV10-3 and TRBJ2-7; TRBD2 matches 10 bases. V was pared by 4 bases and J by 4 bases, with 7 bases of the junction left unmatched. The CDR3 runs 15 residues. Germline-derived CDR1 and CDR2 are ENHRY and SYGVKD.

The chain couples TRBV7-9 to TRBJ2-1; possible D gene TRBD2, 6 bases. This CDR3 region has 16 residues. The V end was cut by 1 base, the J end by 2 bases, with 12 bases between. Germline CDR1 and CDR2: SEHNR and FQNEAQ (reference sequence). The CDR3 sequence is CASSLGWRGTYNEQFF. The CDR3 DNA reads TGTGCCAGCAGCTTAGGGTGGCGGGGCACCTACAATGAGCAGTTCTTC.

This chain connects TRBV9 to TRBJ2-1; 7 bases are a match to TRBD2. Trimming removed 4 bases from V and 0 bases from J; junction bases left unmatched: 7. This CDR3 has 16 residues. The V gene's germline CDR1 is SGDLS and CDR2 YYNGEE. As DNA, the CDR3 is TGTGCCAGCAGCATCAGTGGCGGGAGCTCCTACAATGAGCAGTTCTTC. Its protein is CASSISGGSSYNEQFF.

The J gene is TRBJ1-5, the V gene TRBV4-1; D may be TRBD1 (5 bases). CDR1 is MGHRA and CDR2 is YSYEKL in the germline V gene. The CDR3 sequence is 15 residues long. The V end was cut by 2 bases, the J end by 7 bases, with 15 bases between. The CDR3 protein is CASSQTPDITQPQHF. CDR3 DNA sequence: TGCGCCAGCAGCCAAACCCCGGACATTACCCAGCCCCAGCATTTT.

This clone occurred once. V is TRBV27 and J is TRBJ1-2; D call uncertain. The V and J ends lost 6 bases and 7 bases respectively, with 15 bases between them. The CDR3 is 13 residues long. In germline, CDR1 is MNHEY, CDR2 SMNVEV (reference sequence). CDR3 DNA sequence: TGTGCCAGCAGCGCGACCCCAGGTCGTGGCTACACCTTC. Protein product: CASSATPGRGYTF.

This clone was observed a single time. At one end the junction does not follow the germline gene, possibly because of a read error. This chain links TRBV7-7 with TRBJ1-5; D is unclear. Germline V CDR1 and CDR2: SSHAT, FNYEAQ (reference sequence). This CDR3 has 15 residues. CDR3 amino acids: CASTAPPESNQPQHF. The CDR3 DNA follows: TGTGCTAGCACCGCACCTCCTGAGAGCAATCAGCCCCAGCATTTT.

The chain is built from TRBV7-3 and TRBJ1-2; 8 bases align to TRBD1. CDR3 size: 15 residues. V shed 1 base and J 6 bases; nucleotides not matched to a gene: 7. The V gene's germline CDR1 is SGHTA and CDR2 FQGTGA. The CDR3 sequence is CASSLIPGGGDGYTF. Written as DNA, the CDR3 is TGTGCCAGCAGCTTAATCCCAGGGGGCGGTGATGGCTACACCTTC.

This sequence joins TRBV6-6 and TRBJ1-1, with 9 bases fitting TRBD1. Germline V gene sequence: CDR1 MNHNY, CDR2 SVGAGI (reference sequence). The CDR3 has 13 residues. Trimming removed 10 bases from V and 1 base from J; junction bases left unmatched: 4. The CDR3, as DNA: TGTGCCACCGACAGGGGGACGAACACTGAAGCTTTCTTT. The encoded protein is CATDRGTNTEAFF.

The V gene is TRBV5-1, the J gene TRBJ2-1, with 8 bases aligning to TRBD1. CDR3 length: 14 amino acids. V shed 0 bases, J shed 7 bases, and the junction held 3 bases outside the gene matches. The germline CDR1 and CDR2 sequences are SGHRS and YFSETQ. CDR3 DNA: TGCGCCAGCAGCTTGGGGCAGGGGGCAAATGAGCAGTTCTTC. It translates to CASSLGQGANEQFF.

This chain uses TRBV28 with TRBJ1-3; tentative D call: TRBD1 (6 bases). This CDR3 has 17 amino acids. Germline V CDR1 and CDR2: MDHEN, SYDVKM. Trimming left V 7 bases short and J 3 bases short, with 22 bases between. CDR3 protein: CASILGGGGSFGNTIYF. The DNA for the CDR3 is TGTGCCAGCATCCTAGGGGGGGGAGGGTCATTTGGAAACACCATATATTTT.